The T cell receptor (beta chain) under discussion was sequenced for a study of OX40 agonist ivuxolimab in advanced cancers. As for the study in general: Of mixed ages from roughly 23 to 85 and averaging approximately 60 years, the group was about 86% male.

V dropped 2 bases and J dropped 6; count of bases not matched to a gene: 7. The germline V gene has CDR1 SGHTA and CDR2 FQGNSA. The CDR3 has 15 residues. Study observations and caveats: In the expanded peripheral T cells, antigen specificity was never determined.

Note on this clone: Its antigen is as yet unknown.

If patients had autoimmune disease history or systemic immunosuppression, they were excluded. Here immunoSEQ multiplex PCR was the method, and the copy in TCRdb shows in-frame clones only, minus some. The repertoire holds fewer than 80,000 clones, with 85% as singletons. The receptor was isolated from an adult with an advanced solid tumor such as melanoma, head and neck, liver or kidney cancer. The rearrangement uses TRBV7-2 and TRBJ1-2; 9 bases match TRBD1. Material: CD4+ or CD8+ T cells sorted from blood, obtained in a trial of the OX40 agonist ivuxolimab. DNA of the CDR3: TGTGCCAGCAGCTTAATGACAGGGGGGCGTGATGGCTACACCTTC. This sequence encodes CASSLMTGGRDGYTF.